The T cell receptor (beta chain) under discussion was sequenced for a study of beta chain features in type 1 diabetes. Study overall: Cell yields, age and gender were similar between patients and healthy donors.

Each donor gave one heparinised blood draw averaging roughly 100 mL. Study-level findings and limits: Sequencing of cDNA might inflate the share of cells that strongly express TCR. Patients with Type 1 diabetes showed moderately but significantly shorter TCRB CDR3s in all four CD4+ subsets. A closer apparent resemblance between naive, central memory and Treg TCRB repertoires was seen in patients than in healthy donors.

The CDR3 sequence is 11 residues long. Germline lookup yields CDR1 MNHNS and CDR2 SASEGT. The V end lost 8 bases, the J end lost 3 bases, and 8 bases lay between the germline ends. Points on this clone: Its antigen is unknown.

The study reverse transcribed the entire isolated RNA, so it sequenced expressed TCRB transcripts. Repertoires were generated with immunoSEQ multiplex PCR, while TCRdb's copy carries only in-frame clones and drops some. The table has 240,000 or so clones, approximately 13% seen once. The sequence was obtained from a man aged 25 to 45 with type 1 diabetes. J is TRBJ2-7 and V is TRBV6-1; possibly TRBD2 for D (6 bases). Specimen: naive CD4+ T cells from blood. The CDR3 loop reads CASRENYEQYF. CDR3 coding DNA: TGTGCCAGCCGGGAGAACTACGAGCAGTACTTC.